This T cell receptor (beta chain) originates from a study of cytomegalovirus exposure and HLA in healthy donors. Study results and limitations: A later analysis showed TCR association rates differing by HLA locus, peaking at DRB1 and lowest at HLA-C. Equally common other TCR beta chains were less clonally expanded than HLA-associated ones, a later analysis found.

The CDR3 contains 16 residues. Germline V gene data show CDR1 as MGHDK and CDR2 as SYGVNS. J was trimmed by 4 bases and V by 0 bases; bases with no gene match: 2. A word on this clone: Its antigen is not known.

Primers included in the PCR were 60 Vbeta and 13 Jbeta primers. Sequencing used immunoSEQ multiplex PCR; TCRdb keeps in-frame clones, though not all of them. This sample has approximately 88,000 clones, with around 81% found just once. Sequenced input: PBMCs. This TCR was recovered from a man aged 18 to 30 in good health and CMV-seropositive. The V call is TRBV25-1, the J call TRBJ2-1, with TRBD2 matching 11 bases. CDR3 sequence: CASSEYRLAGYNEQFF. The CDR3 region has the DNA TGTGCCAGCAGTGAATATAGACTAGCGGGATACAATGAGCAGTTCTTC.